The 2 T cell receptor beta chains reported below all come from one sample, sequenced in a study of T-cell reconstitution after alpha-beta-depleted transplantation in children (dated by TCRdb to 2016 to 2018). The treatment or condition label here, explained by the study, means: allogeneic hematopoietic cell transplantation with graft depleted of TCRalphabeta T cells and CD19 B cells. The method behind the library was PCR. Instrument used: Illumina HiSeq 2500. To normalize quantification of the TCRbeta repertoire, the TCR libraries were built with molecular barcoding that relied on unique molecular identifiers. TCRdb reran the public reads through fastp at Q25 and MiXCR, keeping productive beta chains. Rows are unified per CDR3 protein, each entry keeping the most common DNA and genes. This sample is represented by about 980,000 distinct CDR3 sequences; around 30% of them were singletons. The top ten clonotypes cover about 28% of the sample.

Sequencing used PBMCs, mostly from graft donor cells, obtained 360 days after TCRalphabeta/CD19-depleted stem cell transplant. The receptors were sampled from a boy under two years old who had a stem cell transplant for SCID, so the T cells may come from the graft donor.

The chain recombines TRBV4-1 with TRBJ1-1; D possibly corresponds to TRBD1 (5 bases). CDR1 and CDR2 from the germline V gene are MGHRA and YSYEKL. V was pared by 5 bases and J by 9 bases, with 13 bases between. This CDR3 contains 12 residues. As DNA, the CDR3 is TGCGCCAGCAGCTCTGGGAGGACACAAGCTTTCTTT. This sequence encodes CASSSGRTQAFF.

This clonotype was recorded only once. The rearrangement links TRBV5-1 to TRBJ2-3; 13 bases agree with TRBD2. Trimming at V came to 4 bases and at J to 4 bases, leaving 6 bases not matched to a gene. CDR1 SGHRS and CDR2 YFSETQ come from the germline V gene. This CDR3 region has 16 residues. The CDR3 is CASSLVTSGGADTQYF. The DNA of the CDR3 is TGCGCCAGCAGCCTTGTTACTAGCGGGGGGGCAGATACGCAGTATTTT.